This is a list of T cell receptor beta chains from one sample in a study of CD8+ T cells in alopecia areata. The assay was immunoSEQ multiplex PCR, and TCRdb's table has in-frame clones only and misses some. Counted here are about 180,000 clones, around 63% occurring once; the ten biggest clones make up 1.7%. The input for sequencing was CD4+ T cells sorted from blood, taken at week 0. The receptors come from a human donor with alopecia areata. Both conserved end residues are part of each CDR3. A D gene is named only where the DNA matches it firmly. A row's size may be missing; if present it is once, few, many or a size class.

J gene: TRBJ2-3
V gene: TRBV6-1
clone size: NA
D gene: TRBD1
CDR3 protein: CASSKDRAADTQYF
CDR3 DNA: TGTGCCAGCAGTAAAGACAGGGCGGCAGATACGCAGTATTTT

J gene: TRBJ2-7
V gene: TRBV29-1
clone size: NA
D gene: TRBD1
CDR3 protein: CSVEKGQGAGEQYF
CDR3 DNA: TGCAGCGTTGAAAAGGGACAGGGGGCGGGTGAGCAGTACTTC

J gene: TRBJ2-5
V gene: TRBV29-1
clone size: NA
D gene: NA
CDR3 protein: CSVEMGVVQETQYF
CDR3 DNA: TGCAGCGTTGAAATGGGGGTGGTACAAGAGACCCAGTACTTC

J gene: TRBJ2-2
V gene: TRBV25-1
clone size: NA
D gene: NA
CDR3 protein: CASRRTASNTGELFF
CDR3 DNA: TGTGCCAGCAGAAGGACAGCCTCGAACACCGGGGAGCTGTTTTTT

J gene: TRBJ2-5
V gene: TRBV30
clone size: few
D gene: NA
CDR3 protein: CAWSVSSQETQYF
CDR3 DNA: TGTGCCTGGAGTGTCTCAAGCCAAGAGACCCAGTACTTC

J gene: TRBJ2-1
V gene: TRBV30
clone size: NA
D gene: TRBD2
CDR3 protein: CAWSAGGPSNEQFF
CDR3 DNA: TGTGCCTGGAGTGCGGGGGGGCCCTCCAATGAGCAGTTCTTC

J gene: TRBJ1-2
V gene: TRBV30
clone size: NA
D gene: NA
CDR3 protein: CAWRPQGSGYTF
CDR3 DNA: TGTGCCTGGAGACCCCAGGGGAGCGGCTACACCTTC

J gene: TRBJ2-7
V gene: TRBV30
clone size: NA
D gene: NA
CDR3 protein: CAWSGGYEQYF
CDR3 DNA: TGTGCCTGGAGTGGTGGATACGAGCAGTACTTC

J gene: TRBJ2-1
V gene: TRBV30
clone size: NA
D gene: NA
CDR3 protein: CAWSSTPGYNEQFF
CDR3 DNA: TGTGCCTGGAGTTCTACCCCAGGGTACAATGAGCAGTTCTTC

J gene: TRBJ1-1
V gene: TRBV30
clone size: NA
D gene: NA
CDR3 protein: CAWGHLNTEAFF
CDR3 DNA: TGTGCCTGGGGACATCTGAACACTGAAGCTTTCTTT

J gene: TRBJ2-7
V gene: TRBV7-2
clone size: NA
D gene: TRBD2
CDR3 protein: CASSYQRGATYEQYF
CDR3 DNA: TGTGCCAGCAGCTACCAGCGGGGGGCCACCTACGAGCAGTACTTC

J gene: TRBJ1-1
V gene: TRBV5-1
clone size: NA
D gene: NA
CDR3 protein: CASSMGSLNTEAFF
CDR3 DNA: TGCGCCAGCAGTATGGGGTCCCTGAACACTGAAGCTTTCTTT

J gene: TRBJ2-7
V gene: TRBV19
clone size: NA
D gene: TRBD2
CDR3 protein: CASSMTSGEPSPEQYF
CDR3 DNA: TGTGCCAGTAGTATGACTAGCGGGGAACCCTCTCCCGAGCAGTACTTC

J gene: TRBJ1-1
V gene: TRBV7-2
clone size: NA
D gene: TRBD1
CDR3 protein: CASSLKGARTEAFF
CDR3 DNA: TGTGCCAGCAGCTTAAAGGGGGCGCGCACTGAAGCTTTCTTT

J gene: TRBJ2-7
V gene: TRBV2
clone size: NA
D gene: NA
CDR3 protein: CASSARGLSNEQYF
CDR3 DNA: TGTGCCAGCAGTGCCAGGGGCCTGTCGAACGAGCAGTACTTC

J gene: TRBJ1-1
V gene: TRBV6-5
clone size: NA
D gene: NA
CDR3 protein: CASSYSRLNTEAFF
CDR3 DNA: TGTGCCAGCAGTTACTCGAGACTGAACACTGAAGCTTTCTTT